Listed here are 21 T cell receptor beta chains from one sample, sequenced in a study of blood T cell repertoires in COVID-19. Generated by immunoSEQ multiplex PCR, the TCRdb table keeps only in-frame clones and is missing some. Seen here are about 280,000 clones, more than 75% observed once, and the top ten hold 2.1%. Specimen: peripheral blood. These receptors were collected from a woman aged 30 to 39 who had recovered from COVID-19.

V and J are TRBV9 and TRBJ2-5; a possible D gene is TRBD2 (6 bases). Per the germline V gene, CDR1 is SGDLS and CDR2 is YYNGEE. The V end was cut by 0 bases, the J end by 5 bases, with 8 bases between. The CDR3 has 13 residues. The CDR3 reads CASSVAGDETQYF. In DNA form, the CDR3 reads TGTGCCAGCAGCGTAGCGGGGGACGAGACCCAGTACTTC.

The rearrangement joins TRBV6-5 to TRBJ1-1, with TRBD1 identical over 8 bases. The germline gives CDR1 MNHEY, CDR2 SVGAGI. The CDR3 consists of 14 residues. V gave up 7 bases and J gave up 7 bases; unmatched junction bases: 11. CDR3 in amino acids: CASTRQGSNGEAFF. The CDR3 DNA sequence: TGTGCCAGCACCCGACAGGGGTCGAACGGTGAAGCTTTCTTT.

This chain uses TRBV28 with TRBJ2-1; D is unresolved. V was clipped by 4 bases and J by 8 bases, with 6 bases between them. Germline assignment: CDR1 MDHEN and CDR2 SYDVKM. The CDR3 contains 11 residues. The CDR3 spells CASSSEYEQFF. For the CDR3, the DNA is TGTGCCAGCAGTTCGGAGTATGAGCAGTTCTTC.

A single count supports this clone. CDR3 DNA: TGTGCCAGCAGCAGGACTAGCGGGGGGGCTTACAATGAGCAGTTCTTC. Its protein is CASSRTSGGAYNEQFF. The chain recombines TRBV11-2 with TRBJ2-1, with 15 bases matching TRBD2. J gave up 4 bases and V 5 bases, and 3 bases lay outside the gene matches. The CDR3 sequence is 16 residues long. CDR1 is SGHAT and CDR2 is FQNNGV in the germline V gene.

The V call is TRBV18, the J call TRBJ2-6; D gene ambiguous. The CDR3 is 16 residues long. V lost 3 bases, J lost 0 bases, and 9 bases lay in between. The germline V gene encodes CDR1 KGHSH and CDR2 LQKENI. CDR3 loop: CASSPRQDSGANVLTF. CDR3 DNA sequence: TGTGCCAGCTCACCGAGACAAGACTCTGGGGCCAACGTCCTGACTTTC.

The rearrangement links TRBV13 to TRBJ2-5, with a weak D call TRBD2 (5 bases). Trimming left V 5 bases short and J 4 bases short, with 8 bases between. This CDR3 spans 12 amino acids. The germline V gene has CDR1 PRHDT and CDR2 FYEKMQ (reference sequence). The CDR3 DNA is TGTGCCAGCAGCCCGAGCGGAGAGACCCAGTACTTC. This translates into CASSPSGETQYF.

This clone was seen once. The chain joins TRBV3-1 (or the pseudogene TRBV3-2) to TRBJ2-1; the D is unclear. The CDR3 has 15 amino acids. V shed 1 base and J shed 9 bases, with 16 bases lying between them. The germline CDR1 and CDR2 sequences are LGHDT and YNNKEL (reference sequence). The CDR3 reads CASSQGLPTGGEQFF. CDR3 bases: TGTGCCAGCAGCCAAGGGCTTCCCACCGGCGGTGAGCAGTTCTTC.

The rearrangement uses TRBV11-3 and TRBJ2-7, with TRBD1 matching over 7 bases. V lost 5 bases, J lost 2 bases, and 6 bases stayed unmatched. The germline V gene has CDR1 SGHNT and CDR2 YENEEA. This CDR3 comprises 14 residues. The CDR3 reads CASSHRDRPYEQYF. The CDR3 DNA is TGTGCCAGCAGCCACCGGGACAGACCCTACGAGCAGTACTTC.

The chain uses TRBV5-6 and TRBJ1-2; D not certain. V was shortened by 5 bases and J by 0 bases, with 14 bases between the two germline ends. This CDR3 has 15 amino acids. The germline gives CDR1 SGHDT, CDR2 YYEEEE. The CDR3 loop reads CASSNPPRPNYGYTF. Written as DNA, the CDR3 is TGTGCCAGCAGTAACCCCCCGAGGCCTAACTATGGCTACACCTTC.

The chain couples TRBV28 to TRBJ2-1, with 10 bases that match TRBD2. V trimming: 4 bases; J trimming: 5 bases; junction bases outside the gene matches: 2. CDR3 size: 14 residues. The germline CDR1 and CDR2 sequences are MDHEN and SYDVKM. The CDR3, as DNA: TGTGCCAGCAGTTCCGGGACTAGCGACAATGAGCAGTTCTTC. Encoded protein: CASSSGTSDNEQFF.

This clone showed up just once. This chain uses TRBV24-1 with TRBJ1-1; D is unclear. Per germline, CDR1 KGHDR and CDR2 SFDVKD. CDR3 length equals 14 residues. The V and J ends lost 3 bases and 1 base respectively, with 8 bases between them. The CDR3 spells CATSDRSGNTEAFF. CDR3 nucleotide sequence: TGTGCCACCAGTGATCGGTCAGGGAACACTGAAGCTTTCTTT.

This rearrangement joins TRBV5-1 to TRBJ1-1; 7 nucleotides align to TRBD1. The germline V gene has CDR1 SGHRS and CDR2 YFSETQ. J was trimmed by 4 bases and V by 5 bases; bases with no gene match: 8. The CDR3 is made up of 14 amino acids. CDR3 nucleotide sequence: TGCGCCAGCAGATTCCGGGACAGTCTCACTGAAGCTTTCTTT. This encodes CASRFRDSLTEAFF.

V and J are TRBV6-6 and TRBJ1-5, with D perhaps matching TRBD1 (6 bases). CDR1 MNHNY and CDR2 SVGAGI come from the germline V gene (reference sequence). CDR3 length equals 15 residues. V gave up 3 bases and J gave up 7 bases, with 16 bases separating them. CDR3 bases: TGTGCCAGCAGTTATTCTACAGGGTGGGGGCAGCCCCAGCATTTT. Translating it yields CASSYSTGWGQPQHF.

For the CDR3, the DNA is TGTGCCAGCTCAGATCCGACAGGGGGTAACACCGGGGAGCTGTTTTTT. Its translation: CASSDPTGGNTGELFF. J is TRBJ2-2 and V is TRBV18, with TRBD1 matching over 9 bases. J gave up 2 bases and V 5 bases, and 6 bases lay outside the gene matches. The germline CDR1 and CDR2 sequences are KGHSH and LQKENI. This CDR3 region has 16 residues.

This clone was seen a single time. This chain connects TRBV11-2 to TRBJ2-1, with a possible D match to TRBD2 (6 bases). With 1 base removed from V and 10 bases from J, the gap between germline ends came to 17 bases. The CDR3 sequence is 15 residues long. In germline, CDR1 is SGHAT, CDR2 FQNNGV. The CDR3 loop is CASSLGRTSYWEQFF. CDR3 in DNA: TGTGCCAGCAGCTTAGGTCGTACTAGCTATTGGGAGCAGTTCTTC.

V gene TRBV5-1 combines with J gene TRBJ2-1, with TRBD2 as a possible D gene (6 bases). V was pared by 0 bases and J by 8 bases, with 18 bases between. Germline V CDR1 and CDR2: SGHRS, YFSETQ. The CDR3 contains 16 residues. CDR3 amino acids: CASSLDERRAQDEQFF. The CDR3 DNA is TGCGCCAGCAGCTTGGATGAGCGGAGGGCCCAGGATGAGCAGTTCTTC.

The chain employs TRBV24-1 and TRBJ1-1; 8 nucleotides match TRBD1. Trimming took 4 bases from V and 7 from J; bases not matched to a gene: 7. From germline, CDR1 is KGHDR and CDR2 SFDVKD. The CDR3 loop spans 14 amino acids. CDR3 sequence (DNA): TGTGCCACCAGTGACCAAACAGGGGGTGGTGAAGCTTTCTTT. Translation gives CATSDQTGGGEAFF.

The rearrangement links TRBV7-8 to TRBJ1-5; TRBD1 agrees at 10 bases. V lost 5 bases, J lost 6 bases, and 10 bases stayed unmatched. The CDR3 has 16 residues. CDR1 is SGHVS and CDR2 is FQNEAQ in the germline V gene. CDR3 DNA sequence: TGTGCCAGCAGCCCATGGGACAGGGGACGCTTTCAGCCCCAGCATTTT. Its protein is CASSPWDRGRFQPQHF.

The chain links TRBV25-1 to TRBJ2-2; 10 positions match TRBD2. J lost 6 bases, V lost 3 bases, and 4 bases had no gene match. The CDR3 spans 15 residues. Looked up from germline, CDR1 is MGHDK and CDR2 is SYGVNS. In DNA form, the CDR3 reads TGTGCCAGCAGTGAGGCTAGCGGGGGCCCCGGGGAGCTGTTTTTT. Residues: CASSEASGGPGELFF.

J is TRBJ2-1 and V is TRBV5-4; 13 nucleotides agree with TRBD2. Unmatched junction bases numbered 5, after V lost 2 bases and J lost 9 bases. CDR1 and CDR2 (germline): SGHNT, YYREEE (reference sequence). The CDR3 runs to 15 residues. CDR3 DNA sequence: TGTGCCAGCAGCTTTAGGACTAGCGGGAGTTCTGAGCAGTTCTTC. Translating it yields CASSFRTSGSSEQFF.

The V call is TRBV7-2, the J call TRBJ2-7; a weak D match, TRBD1 (6 bases). V was clipped by 9 bases and J by 2 bases, with 14 bases between them. This CDR3 has 13 residues. The germline V gene encodes CDR1 SGHTA and CDR2 FQGNSA. The CDR3 DNA follows: TGTGCCAGTTCCCGGGACATCCCCTACGAGCAGTACTTC. This codes for CASSRDIPYEQYF.